A single sample is the source of the 8 T cell receptor beta chains below, sequenced in a study of control samples from healthy donors and cancer patients. The protocol was immunoSEQ multiplex PCR, while the TCRdb copy is restricted to in-frame clones and leaves out a portion. The sample carries 50,000 to 75,000 clones, roughly 85% recorded once. The sequencing input was blood. The receptors shown here come from a man aged 40-50 years in good health.

This CDR3 is CASSLRDTTLTNEKLFF. As DNA, the CDR3 is TGCGCCAGCAGCTTGAGGGACACGACTTTAACTAATGAAAAACTGTTTTTT. The J gene is TRBJ1-4, the V gene TRBV5-1; weak D call: TRBD1 (6 bases). Between the trimmed V and J ends, which lost 1 base and 1 base, there was a span of 14 bases. Germline V gene lookup returns CDR1 SGHRS and CDR2 YFSETQ. This CDR3 contains 17 residues.

The table lists this clone with a count of one. The CDR3 reads CASSQDVGRPAALFF. DNA of the CDR3: TGCGCCAGCAGCCAAGATGTTGGGAGACCAGCAGCGCTGTTTTTT. The chain is built from TRBV4-3 and TRBJ2-2, with a weak D call TRBD2 (5 bases). V lost 0 bases, J lost 13 bases, and 18 bases lay in between. The CDR3 consists of 15 residues. CDR1 is LGHNA, CDR2 YSLEER, per germline.

This clone was recorded once. The chain has TRBV6-2 or TRBV6-3 and TRBJ2-1; 12 bases line up with TRBD2. This CDR3 contains 16 residues. CDR1 is MNHEY, CDR2 SVGEGT, per germline. V lost 5 bases to trimming and J lost 3 bases; unmatched junction nucleotides: 5. This CDR3 is CASSPLAGGSYNEQFF. CDR3 DNA: TGTGCCAGCAGTCCACTAGCGGGAGGAAGCTACAATGAGCAGTTCTTC.

This clone is a singleton in its sample. This sequence joins TRBV14 and TRBJ2-2; perhaps D is TRBD1 or TRBD2 (6 bases each). V dropped 5 bases and J dropped 4 bases, with 17 bases sitting between them. Germline V gives CDR1 SGHDN, CDR2 FVKESK. The CDR3 extends over 16 amino acids. The DNA of the CDR3 is TGTGCCAGCAGCTCTAGGCGGGACACCCGCACCGGGGAGCTGTTTTTT. Its translation: CASSSRRDTRTGELFF.

This chain joins TRBV5-5 and TRBJ1-2, with D possibly matching TRBD1 (5 bases). Trimming left V 0 bases short and J 4 bases short, with 13 bases between. The CDR3 contains 15 residues. CDR1 SGHKS and CDR2 YYEKEE come from the germline V gene (reference sequence). As DNA, the CDR3 is TGTGCCAGCAGCTTGGCCCCAGGGAATTCCTATGGCTACACCTTC. Protein: CASSLAPGNSYGYTF.

This clone appeared once. V gene TRBV2 combines with J gene TRBJ1-2; possible D gene TRBD1, 6 bases. With 5 bases removed from V and 7 bases from J, the gap between germline ends came to 14 bases. The CDR3 extends over 13 amino acids. The germline V gene encodes CDR1 SNHLY and CDR2 FYNNEI. The CDR3 reads CASSLQGTPGYTF. DNA for the CDR3: TGTGCCAGCAGTCTCCAGGGGACCCCTGGCTACACCTTC.

This sequence joins TRBV9 and TRBJ2-7, with 9 bases aligning to TRBD2. CDR3 length: 15 amino acids. V shed 1 base, J shed 1 base, and the junction held 3 bases outside the gene matches. Germline values: CDR1 SGDLS, CDR2 YYNGEE. The CDR3 region has the DNA TGTGCCAGCAGCGTAACTAGCGGGCCTTCCTACGAGCAGTACTTC. Translated: CASSVTSGPSYEQYF.

This chain uses TRBV9 with TRBJ1-2, with a possible D match to TRBD1 (6 bases). Germline V CDR1 and CDR2: SGDLS, YYNGEE. CDR3 length: 12 residues. V shed 6 bases and J shed 4 bases, with 10 bases lying between them. Written as DNA, the CDR3 is TGTGCCAGCAAGACAGGCGCCTATGGCTACACCTTC. Its translation: CASKTGAYGYTF.